The 21 T cell receptor beta chains below come from one sample, sequenced in a study of shared clonotypes between healthy human individuals. Sequenced by immunoSEQ multiplex PCR; TCRdb stores in-frame clones only, minus some. This table has roughly 1.4 million clones, 98% appearing once. Sequencing input: naive CD4+ T cells sorted from blood. Noted subset: CD45RA+ positively selected. The receptors come from a man in his thirties or forties in good health.

The chain links TRBV4-1 to TRBJ1-1; D not resolved. Trimming stripped 2 bases from V and 8 bases from J, with 12 bases between. The CDR3 extends over 13 amino acids. Germline CDR1 is MGHRA and CDR2 is YSYEKL. The CDR3 nucleotides are TGCGCCAGCAGCCAAACACCCGTACGAGAAGCTTTCTTT. Translating gives CASSQTPVREAFF.

This clone appeared a few times. CDR3 sequence reads: CASSEQGTSYEQYF. In DNA, the CDR3 is TGTGCCAGCAGTGAGCAGGGGACATCCTACGAGCAGTACTTC. The chain employs TRBV6-1 and TRBJ2-7; TRBD1 is a possible D gene (6 bases). Germline V CDR1 and CDR2: MNHNS, SASEGT. The ends were cut back, 3 bases at V and 1 base at J, with 10 bases in the middle. CDR3 size: 14 residues.

The V call is TRBV5-1, the J call TRBJ2-3, with D maybe TRBD1 (6 bases). CDR1 is SGHRS, CDR2 YFSETQ, per germline. The V end lost 2 bases, the J end lost 0 bases, and 10 bases lay between the germline ends. The CDR3 spans 15 residues. The CDR3 DNA is TGCGCCAGCAGCTTAACAGGGTCTAGCACAGATACGCAGTATTTT. Protein product: CASSLTGSSTDTQYF.

Only one count was recorded for this clone. The chain combines TRBV28 with TRBJ1-3; the match to TRBD1 covers 7 bases. Trimming cost V 5 bases and J 4 bases; bases outside gene matches: 5. Per germline, CDR1 MDHEN and CDR2 SYDVKM. This CDR3 is built from 14 residues. The CDR3 coding sequence is TGTGCCAGCAGTGGACAGGTCCCGGGAAACACCATATATTTT. As protein: CASSGQVPGNTIYF.

The rearrangement links TRBV14 to TRBJ2-1, with D perhaps matching TRBD2 (5 bases). Germline CDR1 SGHDN, CDR2 FVKESK. V dropped 3 bases and J dropped 6 bases, with 12 bases sitting between them. This CDR3 is 14 amino acids long. The CDR3, as DNA: TGTGCCAGCAGCCAGATACGGACTCCCAATGAGCAGTTCTTC. The encoded protein is CASSQIRTPNEQFF.

This chain links TRBV27 with TRBJ1-4; a possible D gene is TRBD1 (6 bases). This CDR3 has 14 residues. The germline V gene has CDR1 MNHEY and CDR2 SMNVEV (reference sequence). V lost 5 bases and J 4 bases, leaving 11 bases between the germline ends. CDR3 sequence: CASSRGHFNEKLFF. As DNA, the CDR3 is TGTGCCAGCAGTCGGGGACATTTTAATGAAAAACTGTTTTTT.

This sequence joins TRBV29-1 and TRBJ2-1; perhaps TRBD2 as D (6 bases). Trimming pared 7 bases from V and 2 bases from J, leaving 18 bases between. Germline assignment: CDR1 SQVTM and CDR2 ANQGSEA. This CDR3 has 15 amino acids. This chain's CDR3 is CSAQPISGTYNEQFF. The CDR3 DNA reads as TGCAGCGCTCAACCAATTAGCGGAACCTACAATGAGCAGTTCTTC.

This chain joins TRBV6-1 and TRBJ2-1; a weak D match, TRBD2 (5 bases). V was trimmed by 0 bases and J by 9 bases, leaving 6 bases between them. This CDR3 has 12 residues. The germline V gene has CDR1 MNHNS and CDR2 SASEGT. The CDR3 protein is CASSEAGGEQFF. CDR3 sequence (DNA): TGTGCCAGCAGTGAAGCTGGAGGTGAGCAGTTCTTC.

The V gene is TRBV9, the J gene TRBJ2-7; tentative D call: TRBD1 (5 bases). In germline, CDR1 is SGDLS, CDR2 YYNGEE. The V and J ends lost 0 bases and 7 bases respectively, with 17 bases between them. CDR3 length equals 15 residues. The CDR3: CASSVEGQGVEEQYF. The CDR3 nucleotides are TGTGCCAGCAGCGTAGAAGGGCAGGGTGTAGAGGAGCAGTACTTC.

The chain uses TRBV28 and TRBJ2-7; 12 bases fit TRBD2. Germline CDR1 is MDHEN and CDR2 is SYDVKM. The length of the CDR3 is 18 residues. Unmatched junction bases numbered 15, after V lost 4 bases and J lost 5 bases. The CDR3 loop is CASSSGGETSGREDEQYF. The DNA for the CDR3 is TGTGCCAGCAGTTCAGGAGGGGAGACTAGCGGGAGAGAGGACGAGCAGTACTTC.

CDR3 amino acids: CASRRDSLHAFF. DNA of the CDR3: TGTGCCAGCAGACGGGACAGTTTGCACGCTTTCTTT. The chain uses TRBV6-5 and TRBJ1-1; 7 positions match TRBD1. V lost 6 bases to trimming and J lost 11 bases; unmatched junction nucleotides: 9. There are 12 residues in the CDR3. Germline V gene lookup returns CDR1 MNHEY and CDR2 SVGAGI.

In this sample, this clone turned up once. This chain uses TRBV2 with TRBJ2-3; 8 nucleotides line up with TRBD1. V gave up 3 bases and J gave up 9 bases; unmatched junction bases: 2. This CDR3 spans 12 amino acids. CDR1 SNHLY and CDR2 FYNNEI come from the germline V gene. The CDR3 bases are TGTGCCAGCAGTGAGGACAGGGAAACGCAGTATTTT. This sequence encodes CASSEDRETQYF.

The rearrangement uses TRBV28 and TRBJ2-7; 7 bases are shared with TRBD2. Germline lookup yields CDR1 MDHEN and CDR2 SYDVKM. CDR3 length: 14 amino acids. V lost 2 bases, J lost 3 bases, and 4 bases stayed unmatched. The CDR3 region is CASSLPAGFYEQYF. CDR3 in DNA: TGTGCCAGCAGTTTACCAGCGGGGTTCTACGAGCAGTACTTC.

This sequence joins TRBV7-9 and TRBJ1-4; tentative D call: TRBD1 (6 bases). The V gene lost 4 bases and the J gene lost 6 bases, with 12 bases spanning the gap. Per germline, CDR1 SEHNR and CDR2 FQNEAQ (reference sequence). This CDR3 has 14 amino acids. The CDR3 DNA is TGTGCCAGCAGCTCAGGGGAGGAGGATGAAAAACTGTTTTTT. Translating gives CASSSGEEDEKLFF.

This clone was seen just once. V and J are TRBV6-1 and TRBJ2-7; 8 nucleotides line up with TRBD1. Losses at the gene ends were 2 bases for V and 4 bases for J; bases not matched to a gene: 7. Germline lookup yields CDR1 MNHNS and CDR2 SASEGT. There are 15 residues in the CDR3. The CDR3 coding sequence is TGTGCCAGCAGTGAAAGTCAGGGGGCATTGTACGAGCAGTACTTC. This gives the protein CASSESQGALYEQYF.

The chain joins TRBV18 to TRBJ2-7; 9 bases fit TRBD1. J gave up 2 bases and V 5 bases, and 13 bases lay outside the gene matches. The germline V gene has CDR1 KGHSH and CDR2 LQKENI. The CDR3 is 17 amino acids. The CDR3 loop reads CASSSLRTGVRAYEQYF. The CDR3 region has the DNA TGTGCCAGCTCAAGCTTACGGACAGGGGTGAGGGCCTACGAGCAGTACTTC.

This chain joins TRBV7-2 and TRBJ2-7; no reliable D call. Germline lookup yields CDR1 SGHTA and CDR2 FQGNSA. The V end lost 2 bases, the J end lost 1 base, and 6 bases lay between the germline ends. There are 13 residues in the CDR3. The CDR3 sequence is CASSLFSSYEQYF. Here the CDR3 DNA reads TGTGCCAGCAGCTTATTCAGTTCCTACGAGCAGTACTTC. The full variable domain, rest sourced from reference TRBV7-2 and TRBJ2-7, is GAGVSQSPSNKVTEKGKDVELRCDPISGHTALYWYRQSLGQGLEFLIYFQGNSAPDKSGLPSDRFSAERTGGSVSTLTIQRTQQEDSAVYLCASSLFSSYEQYFGPGTRLTVT.

This chain uses TRBV29-1 with TRBJ1-5; no firm D call. CDR1 SQVTM and CDR2 ANQGSEA come from the germline V gene. The CDR3 consists of 13 residues. The V end lost 5 bases, the J end lost 2 bases, and 10 bases lay between the germline ends. The CDR3 sequence is CSVSYGGNQPQHF. The CDR3 DNA reads as TGCAGCGTTAGCTACGGGGGCAATCAGCCCCAGCATTTT.

V gene TRBV28 combines with J gene TRBJ1-5; TRBD1 matches at 8 bases. Germline V gives CDR1 MDHEN, CDR2 SYDVKM. The CDR3 spans 15 residues. V trimming: 4 bases; J trimming: 2 bases; junction bases outside the gene matches: 4. The CDR3 region has the DNA TGTGCCAGCAGTTCGACAGGGGTGGGCAATCAGCCCCAGCATTTT. Translation: CASSSTGVGNQPQHF.

This clone appeared a single time. The sample contains more than one DNA sequence encoding this CDR3. This sequence joins TRBV7-3 and TRBJ2-2, with a weak D call TRBD1 (6 bases). From germline, CDR1 is SGHTA and CDR2 FQGTGA. CDR3 length: 14 residues. V was trimmed by 5 bases and J by 3 bases, leaving 10 bases between them. As DNA, the CDR3 is TGTGCCAGCAGCCTACAGGGTTACACCGGGGAGCTGTTTTTT. Translated, it gives CASSLQGYTGELFF.

The chain employs TRBV5-4 and TRBJ2-7; 14 bases map to TRBD2. V gave up 2 bases and J gave up 6 bases; unmatched junction bases: 4. Germline-derived CDR1 and CDR2 are SGHNT and YYREEE (reference sequence). The CDR3 is 15 residues long. This chain's CDR3 is CASSFGTSGRGEQYF. CDR3 sequence (DNA): TGTGCCAGCAGCTTCGGGACTAGCGGGAGAGGCGAGCAGTACTTC.